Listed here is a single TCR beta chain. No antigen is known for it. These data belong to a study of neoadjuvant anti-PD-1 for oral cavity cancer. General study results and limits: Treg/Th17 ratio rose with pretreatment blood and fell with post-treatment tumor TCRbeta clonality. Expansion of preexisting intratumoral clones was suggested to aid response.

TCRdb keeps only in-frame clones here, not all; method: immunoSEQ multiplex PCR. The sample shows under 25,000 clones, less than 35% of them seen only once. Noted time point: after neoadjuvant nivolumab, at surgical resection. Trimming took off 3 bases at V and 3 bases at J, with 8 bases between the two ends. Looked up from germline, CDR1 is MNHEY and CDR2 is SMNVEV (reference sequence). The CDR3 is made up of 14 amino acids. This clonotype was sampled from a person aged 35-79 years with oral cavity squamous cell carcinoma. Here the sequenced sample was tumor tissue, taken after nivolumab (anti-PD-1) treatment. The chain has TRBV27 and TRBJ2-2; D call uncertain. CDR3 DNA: TGTGCCAGCAGTTTCGGGTCTTACACCGGGGAGCTGTTTTTT. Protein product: CASSFGSYTGELFF.